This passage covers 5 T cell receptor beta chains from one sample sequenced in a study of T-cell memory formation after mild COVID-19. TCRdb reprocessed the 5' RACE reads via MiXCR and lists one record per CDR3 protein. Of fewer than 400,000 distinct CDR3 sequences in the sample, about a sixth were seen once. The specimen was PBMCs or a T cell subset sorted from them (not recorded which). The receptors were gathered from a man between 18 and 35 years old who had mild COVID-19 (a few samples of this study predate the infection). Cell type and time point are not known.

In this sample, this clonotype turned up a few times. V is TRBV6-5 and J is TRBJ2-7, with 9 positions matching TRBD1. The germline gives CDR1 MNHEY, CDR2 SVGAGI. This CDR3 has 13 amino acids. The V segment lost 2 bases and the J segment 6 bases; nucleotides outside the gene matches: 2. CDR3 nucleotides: TGTGCCAGCAGTTACGGACAGGGGTCCGAGCAGTACTTC. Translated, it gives CASSYGQGSEQYF.

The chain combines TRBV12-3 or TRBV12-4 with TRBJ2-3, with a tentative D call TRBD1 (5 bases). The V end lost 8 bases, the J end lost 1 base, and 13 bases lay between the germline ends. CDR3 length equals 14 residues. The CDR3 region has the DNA TGTGCCAGCCAACAGGCCTCGCGCACAGATACGCAGTATTTT. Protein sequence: CASQQASRTDTQYF.

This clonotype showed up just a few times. The CDR3 reads CSARDLASGSSYNEQFF. In DNA, the CDR3 is TGCAGTGCTAGAGATCTGGCTAGCGGATCGTCCTACAATGAGCAGTTCTTC. V is TRBV20-1 and J is TRBJ2-1, with 7 positions matching TRBD2. J was trimmed by 1 base and V by 0 bases; bases with no gene match: 9. This CDR3 region has 17 residues. Germline V gene data show CDR1 as DFQATT and CDR2 as SNEGSKA (reference sequence).

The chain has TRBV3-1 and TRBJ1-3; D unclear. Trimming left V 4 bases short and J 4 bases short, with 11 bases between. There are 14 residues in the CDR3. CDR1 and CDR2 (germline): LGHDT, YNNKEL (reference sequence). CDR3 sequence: CASSPLSQGNTIYF. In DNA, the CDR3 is TGTGCCAGCAGCCCTTTGTCCCAGGGAAACACCATATATTTT.

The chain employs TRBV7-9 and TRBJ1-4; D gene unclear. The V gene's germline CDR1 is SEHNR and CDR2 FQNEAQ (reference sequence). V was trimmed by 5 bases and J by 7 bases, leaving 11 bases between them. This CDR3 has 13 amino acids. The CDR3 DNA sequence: TGTGCCAGCAGCCTTCAGGAATCTGAAAAACTGTTTTTT. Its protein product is CASSLQESEKLFF.